This TCR beta chain was sequenced for a study of cytomegalovirus exposure and HLA in healthy donors. Study background: Most donors, roughly 84% of a few hundred genotyped, fell in the Caucasian-associated ancestry cluster. Whole-study findings and limits: Information on immune exposure was restricted to one variable (CMV serostatus). HLA allele associations emerged for about 18,000 TCR beta sequences in a later analysis, at 0.05 false discovery rate.

The length of the CDR3 is 16 residues. CDR1 is SGHAT, CDR2 FQNNGV, per germline. Trimming took 1 base from V and 3 from J; bases not matched to a gene: 8. To note about this clone: The antigen remains undetermined.

Use of 60 Vbeta and 13 Jbeta primers characterized the PCR. Some clones are missing from TCRdb's copy, which holds only in-frame ones; the method was immunoSEQ multiplex PCR. This sample's table reports around 50,000 clones. This TCR was recovered from a male donor in good health and CMV-seropositive. The V and J genes are TRBV11-2 and TRBJ2-7, with 8 bases fitting TRBD2. What was sequenced was PBMCs. CDR3 in DNA: TGTGCCAGCAGCTTAGGTTACGGGGGGGTGGACTACGAGCAGTACTTC. Translating it yields CASSLGYGGVDYEQYF.